This TCR beta chain was identified in a study of beta chain features in type 1 diabetes. The study, taken as a whole, reports: There was a moderate but significant shortening of TCRB CDR3s in all four CD4+ subsets of Type 1 diabetes patients.

Germline assignment: CDR1 ENHRY and CDR2 SYGVKD. The V end lost 3 bases, the J end lost 1 base, and 9 bases lay between the germline ends. The CDR3 length is 14 residues. The entirety of the isolated RNA underwent reverse transcription, so expressed TCRB transcripts were sequenced. Method: immunoSEQ multiplex PCR; TCRdb's copy keeps in-frame clones and lacks some. The sample carries around 140,000 clones, around 9% recorded once. This clone was seen a few times. As yet, its antigen is unknown. Specimen: central memory CD4+ T cells from blood. The chain combines TRBV10-3 with TRBJ1-1, with no clear D. The clonotype originates from a man aged 25 to 40 with type 1 diabetes. DNA for the CDR3: TGTGCCATCAGTGACGAGGTTACGAACACTGAAGCTTTCTTT. Translated: CAISDEVTNTEAFF.